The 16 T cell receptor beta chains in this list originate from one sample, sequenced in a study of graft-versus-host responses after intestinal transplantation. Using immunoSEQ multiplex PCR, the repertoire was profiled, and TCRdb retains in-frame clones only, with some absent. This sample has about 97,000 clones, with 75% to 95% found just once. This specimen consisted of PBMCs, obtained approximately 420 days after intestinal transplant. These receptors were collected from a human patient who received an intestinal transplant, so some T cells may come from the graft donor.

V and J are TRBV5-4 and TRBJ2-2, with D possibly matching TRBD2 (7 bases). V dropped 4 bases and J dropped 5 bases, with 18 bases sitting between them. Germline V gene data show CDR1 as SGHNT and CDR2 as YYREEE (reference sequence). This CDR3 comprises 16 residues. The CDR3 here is CASSRLGGAGTGELFF. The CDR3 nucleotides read TGTGCCAGCAGCCGATTGGGGGGGGCTGGGACCGGGGAGCTGTTTTTT.

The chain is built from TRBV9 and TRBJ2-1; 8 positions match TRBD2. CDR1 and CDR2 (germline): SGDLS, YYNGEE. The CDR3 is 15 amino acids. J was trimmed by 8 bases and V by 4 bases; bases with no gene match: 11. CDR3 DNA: TGTGCCAGCAGCTCGTTTGGGGGACTAGTTGATGAGCAGTTCTTC. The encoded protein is CASSSFGGLVDEQFF.

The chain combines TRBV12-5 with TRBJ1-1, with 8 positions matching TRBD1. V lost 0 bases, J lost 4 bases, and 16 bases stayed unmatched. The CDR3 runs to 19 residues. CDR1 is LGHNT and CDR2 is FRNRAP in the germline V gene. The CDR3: CASGLVLLGDRGVATEAFF. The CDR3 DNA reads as TGTGCTAGTGGTTTGGTACTTCTAGGCGACAGGGGTGTGGCCACTGAAGCTTTCTTT.

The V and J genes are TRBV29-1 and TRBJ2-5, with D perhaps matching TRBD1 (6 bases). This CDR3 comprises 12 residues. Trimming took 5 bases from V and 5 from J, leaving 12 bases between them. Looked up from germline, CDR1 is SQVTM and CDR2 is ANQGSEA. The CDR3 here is CSVRGTSETQYF. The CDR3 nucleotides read TGCAGCGTTCGTGGGACATCCGAGACCCAGTACTTC. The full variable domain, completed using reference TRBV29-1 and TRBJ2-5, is SAVISQKPSRDICQRGTSLTIQCQVDSQVTMMFWYRQQPGQSLTLIATANQGSEATYESGFVIDKFPISRPNLTFSTLTVSNMSPEDSSIYLCSVRGTSETQYFGPGTRLLVL.

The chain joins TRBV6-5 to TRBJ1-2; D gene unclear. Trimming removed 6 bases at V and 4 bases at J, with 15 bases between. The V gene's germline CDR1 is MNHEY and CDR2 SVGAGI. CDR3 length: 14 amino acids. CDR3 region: CASSPLIRTYGYTF. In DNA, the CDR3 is TGTGCCAGCAGCCCTCTCATCCGCACCTATGGCTACACCTTC.

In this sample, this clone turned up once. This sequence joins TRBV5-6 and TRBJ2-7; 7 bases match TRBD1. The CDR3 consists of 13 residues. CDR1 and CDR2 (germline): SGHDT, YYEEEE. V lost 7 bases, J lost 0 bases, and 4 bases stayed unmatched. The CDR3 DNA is TGTGCCAGCCATGCAGGGGGCTCCTACGAGCAGTACTTC. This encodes CASHAGGSYEQYF.

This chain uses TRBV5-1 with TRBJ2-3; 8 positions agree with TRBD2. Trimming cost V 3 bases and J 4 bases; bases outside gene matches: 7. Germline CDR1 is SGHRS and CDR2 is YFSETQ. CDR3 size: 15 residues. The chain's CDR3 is CASSSGLEGADTQYF. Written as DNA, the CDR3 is TGCGCCAGCAGCTCGGGACTAGAAGGCGCAGATACGCAGTATTTT.

CDR3 DNA sequence: TGTGCCAGCAGCTTAGGAGGGGTCGGCGGGGAGCTGTTTTTT. It yields the protein CASSLGGVGGELFF. The V and J genes are TRBV7-3 and TRBJ2-2; TRBD2 is a possible D gene (6 bases). The germline V gene encodes CDR1 SGHTA and CDR2 FQGTGA. The germline V and J ends were trimmed by 2 bases and 7 bases, with 11 bases remaining between them. CDR3 length: 14 residues.

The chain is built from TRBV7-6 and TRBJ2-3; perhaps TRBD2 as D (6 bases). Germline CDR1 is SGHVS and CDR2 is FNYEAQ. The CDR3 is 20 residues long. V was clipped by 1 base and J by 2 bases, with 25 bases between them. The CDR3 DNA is TGTGCCAGCAGCTTAGAGTCTGTCCCCGTTGTTGGGGGGAACACAGATACGCAGTATTTT. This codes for CASSLESVPVVGGNTDTQYF. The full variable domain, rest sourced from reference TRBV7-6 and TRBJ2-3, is GAGVSQSPRYKVTKRGQDVALRCDPISGHVSLYWYRQALGQGPEFLTYFNYEAQQDKSGLPNDRFSAERPEGSISTLTIQRTEQRDSAMYRCASSLESVPVVGGNTDTQYFGPGTRLTVL.

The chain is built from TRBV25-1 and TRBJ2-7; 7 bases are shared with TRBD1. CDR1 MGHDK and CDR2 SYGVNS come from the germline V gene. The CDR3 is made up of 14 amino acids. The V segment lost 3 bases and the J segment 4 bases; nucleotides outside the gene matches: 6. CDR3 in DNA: TGTGCCAGCAGTGAGGGACAGCCCGGGTACGAGCAGTACTTC. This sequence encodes CASSEGQPGYEQYF.

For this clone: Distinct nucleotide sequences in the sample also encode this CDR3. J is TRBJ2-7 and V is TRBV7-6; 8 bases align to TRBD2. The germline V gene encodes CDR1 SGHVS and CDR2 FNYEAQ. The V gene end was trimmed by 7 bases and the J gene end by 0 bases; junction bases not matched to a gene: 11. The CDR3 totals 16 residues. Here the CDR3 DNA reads TGTGCCAGCACCCAGGGCGAGGGACTAGGCTCCTACGAGCAGTACTTC. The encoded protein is CASTQGEGLGSYEQYF. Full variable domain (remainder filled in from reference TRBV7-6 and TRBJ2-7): GAGVSQSPRYKVTKRGQDVALRCDPISGHVSLYWYRQALGQGPEFLTYFNYEAQQDKSGLPNDRFSAERPEGSISTLTIQRTEQRDSAMYRCASTQGEGLGSYEQYFGPGTRLTVT.

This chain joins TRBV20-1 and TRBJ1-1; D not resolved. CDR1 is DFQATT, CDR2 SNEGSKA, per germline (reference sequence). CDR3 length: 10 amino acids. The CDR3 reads CSPGNTEAFF. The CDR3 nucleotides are TGCAGCCCCGGGAACACTGAAGCTTTCTTT.

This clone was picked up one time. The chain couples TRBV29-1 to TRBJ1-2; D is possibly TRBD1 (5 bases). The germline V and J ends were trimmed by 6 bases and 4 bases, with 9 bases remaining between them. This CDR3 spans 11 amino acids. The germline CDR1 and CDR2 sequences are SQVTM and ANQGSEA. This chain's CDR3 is CSVGDGYGYTF. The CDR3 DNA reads TGCAGCGTGGGGGATGGCTATGGCTACACCTTC.

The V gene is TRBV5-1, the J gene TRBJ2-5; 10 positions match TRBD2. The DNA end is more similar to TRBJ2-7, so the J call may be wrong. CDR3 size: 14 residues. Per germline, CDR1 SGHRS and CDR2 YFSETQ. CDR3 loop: CASSFGLADYEQYF. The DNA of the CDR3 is TGCGCCAGCAGCTTCGGACTAGCGGACTACGAGCAGTACTTC.

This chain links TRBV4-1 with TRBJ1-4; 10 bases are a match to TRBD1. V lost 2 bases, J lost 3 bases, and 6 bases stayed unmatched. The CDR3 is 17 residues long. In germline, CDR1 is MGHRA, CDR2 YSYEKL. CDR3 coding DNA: TGCGCCAGCAGCCAACCGGGACAGGGGTATGCTAATGAAAAACTGTTTTTT. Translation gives CASSQPGQGYANEKLFF.

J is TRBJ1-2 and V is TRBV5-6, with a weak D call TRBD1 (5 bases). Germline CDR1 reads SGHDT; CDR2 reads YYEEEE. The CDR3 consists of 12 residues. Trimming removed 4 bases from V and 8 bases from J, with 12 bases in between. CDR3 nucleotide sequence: TGTGCCAGCAGCGCAGGACATTCGGGCTACACCTTC. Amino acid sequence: CASSAGHSGYTF.